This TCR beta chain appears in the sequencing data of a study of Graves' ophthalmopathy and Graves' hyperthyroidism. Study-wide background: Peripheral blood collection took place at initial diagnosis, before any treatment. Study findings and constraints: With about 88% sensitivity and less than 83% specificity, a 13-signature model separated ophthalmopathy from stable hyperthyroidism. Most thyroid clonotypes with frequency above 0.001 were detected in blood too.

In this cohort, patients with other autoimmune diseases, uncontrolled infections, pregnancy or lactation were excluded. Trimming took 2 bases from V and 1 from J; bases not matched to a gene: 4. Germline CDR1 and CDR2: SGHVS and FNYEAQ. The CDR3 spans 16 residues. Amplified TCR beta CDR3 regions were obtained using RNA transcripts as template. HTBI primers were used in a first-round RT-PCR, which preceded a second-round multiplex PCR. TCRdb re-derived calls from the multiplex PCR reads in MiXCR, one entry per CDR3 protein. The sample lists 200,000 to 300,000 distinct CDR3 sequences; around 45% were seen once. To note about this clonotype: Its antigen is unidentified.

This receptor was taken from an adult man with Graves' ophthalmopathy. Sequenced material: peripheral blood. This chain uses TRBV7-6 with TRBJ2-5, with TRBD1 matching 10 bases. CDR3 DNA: TGTGCCAGCAGCTTACGGGACAGGGGAGGCCAAGAGACCCAGTACTTC. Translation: CASSLRDRGGQETQYF. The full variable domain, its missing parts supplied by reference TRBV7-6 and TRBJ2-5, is GAGVSQSPRYKVTKRGQDVALRCDPISGHVSLYWYRQALGQGPEFLTYFNYEAQQDKSGLPNDRFSAERPEGSISTLTIQRTEQRDSAMYRCASSLRDRGGQETQYFGPGTRLLVL.